This T cell receptor beta chain was sequenced in a study of CD8 T cells in ankylosing spondylitis. Quantitative barcoded 5'-RACE was used to prepare TCR beta libraries. TCRdb redid the calling of the 5' RACE reads with MiXCR, one entry per CDR3 protein. The sample yields roughly 130,000 distinct CDR3 sequences, around 7% seen once. General study findings and limits: In ankylosing spondylitis blood, a motif of roughly eight highly homologous TCR beta variants appeared characteristic.

This CDR3 comprises 14 residues. The V and J ends lost 6 bases and 0 bases respectively, with 10 bases between them. At least ten counts were recorded for this clonotype. Its matching antigen is unknown. This chain connects TRBV12-3 or TRBV12-4 to TRBJ2-3; the D gene is possibly TRBD2 (6 bases). Material for sequencing was blood, either unsorted or a sorted T cell fraction (not recorded which). The sequence was obtained from a male donor with ankylosing spondylitis or in good health (not recorded which). The CDR3 DNA reads as TGTGCCAGCAGCCCCCGGGGGAGCACAGATACGCAGTATTTT. Protein sequence: CASSPRGSTDTQYF.